The clone carrying this T cell receptor (beta chain) was counted many times. This sample stems from a study of T cells in Graves' hyperthyroidism and ophthalmopathy. The V end lost 1 base, the J end lost 8 bases, and 9 bases lay between the germline ends. The CDR3 runs 13 residues. The V gene's germline CDR1 is MDHEN and CDR2 SYDVKM. Extraction of PBMCs used 8 to 10 ml of fresh peripheral blood. Amplification yielded TCR beta CDR3 regions, with RNA transcripts as the source. Using the HTBI primer set, a first-round RT-PCR was run on the TCR CDR3. From the multiplex PCR reads, TCRdb called clonotypes with MiXCR, one entry per CDR3 protein. The sample consists of 450,000 to 650,000 distinct CDR3 sequences, roughly 17% of them appearing once.

Source material: blood. This rearrangement joins TRBV28 to TRBJ2-1; no reliable D call. The receptor's source is a woman younger than 35 with Graves' ophthalmopathy. CDR3 sequence: CASSLSPVYEQFF. CDR3 DNA: TGTGCCAGCAGTTTATCCCCAGTTTATGAGCAGTTCTTC. Full variable domain (missing parts from reference TRBV28 and TRBJ2-1): DVKVTQSSRYLVKRTGEKVFLECVQDMDHENMFWYRQDPGLGLRLIYFSYDVKMKEKGDIPEGYSVSREKKERFSLILESASTNQTSMYLCASSLSPVYEQFFGPGTRLTVL.